This TCR beta chain derives from a study of T cells in Graves' hyperthyroidism and ophthalmopathy. Findings of the study overall: A 13 V-J signature model discriminated ophthalmopathy versus stable hyperthyroidism.

This clonotype was seen repeatedly, ten times or more. The antigen remains undetermined. Amplification of TCR beta CDR3 regions was performed using RNA transcripts as template. During a first-round RT-PCR of the TCR CDR3, the HTBI primer set was used. TCRdb processed the multiplex PCR reads anew with MiXCR; each CDR3 protein has one entry. The data hold hundreds of thousands of distinct CDR3 sequences, with about 17% observed a single time. Material for sequencing was blood. The TCR was taken from a woman aged 60-70 years with Graves' ophthalmopathy.

CDR3 amino acids: CASVRHRGNTEAFF. The CDR3 nucleotides are TGTGCCAGCGTACGTCATCGCGGGAACACTGAAGCTTTCTTT. This sequence joins TRBV12-3 or TRBV12-4 and TRBJ1-1; D gene unclear. V dropped 8 bases and J dropped 1 base, with 14 bases sitting between them. The CDR3 length is 14 residues.